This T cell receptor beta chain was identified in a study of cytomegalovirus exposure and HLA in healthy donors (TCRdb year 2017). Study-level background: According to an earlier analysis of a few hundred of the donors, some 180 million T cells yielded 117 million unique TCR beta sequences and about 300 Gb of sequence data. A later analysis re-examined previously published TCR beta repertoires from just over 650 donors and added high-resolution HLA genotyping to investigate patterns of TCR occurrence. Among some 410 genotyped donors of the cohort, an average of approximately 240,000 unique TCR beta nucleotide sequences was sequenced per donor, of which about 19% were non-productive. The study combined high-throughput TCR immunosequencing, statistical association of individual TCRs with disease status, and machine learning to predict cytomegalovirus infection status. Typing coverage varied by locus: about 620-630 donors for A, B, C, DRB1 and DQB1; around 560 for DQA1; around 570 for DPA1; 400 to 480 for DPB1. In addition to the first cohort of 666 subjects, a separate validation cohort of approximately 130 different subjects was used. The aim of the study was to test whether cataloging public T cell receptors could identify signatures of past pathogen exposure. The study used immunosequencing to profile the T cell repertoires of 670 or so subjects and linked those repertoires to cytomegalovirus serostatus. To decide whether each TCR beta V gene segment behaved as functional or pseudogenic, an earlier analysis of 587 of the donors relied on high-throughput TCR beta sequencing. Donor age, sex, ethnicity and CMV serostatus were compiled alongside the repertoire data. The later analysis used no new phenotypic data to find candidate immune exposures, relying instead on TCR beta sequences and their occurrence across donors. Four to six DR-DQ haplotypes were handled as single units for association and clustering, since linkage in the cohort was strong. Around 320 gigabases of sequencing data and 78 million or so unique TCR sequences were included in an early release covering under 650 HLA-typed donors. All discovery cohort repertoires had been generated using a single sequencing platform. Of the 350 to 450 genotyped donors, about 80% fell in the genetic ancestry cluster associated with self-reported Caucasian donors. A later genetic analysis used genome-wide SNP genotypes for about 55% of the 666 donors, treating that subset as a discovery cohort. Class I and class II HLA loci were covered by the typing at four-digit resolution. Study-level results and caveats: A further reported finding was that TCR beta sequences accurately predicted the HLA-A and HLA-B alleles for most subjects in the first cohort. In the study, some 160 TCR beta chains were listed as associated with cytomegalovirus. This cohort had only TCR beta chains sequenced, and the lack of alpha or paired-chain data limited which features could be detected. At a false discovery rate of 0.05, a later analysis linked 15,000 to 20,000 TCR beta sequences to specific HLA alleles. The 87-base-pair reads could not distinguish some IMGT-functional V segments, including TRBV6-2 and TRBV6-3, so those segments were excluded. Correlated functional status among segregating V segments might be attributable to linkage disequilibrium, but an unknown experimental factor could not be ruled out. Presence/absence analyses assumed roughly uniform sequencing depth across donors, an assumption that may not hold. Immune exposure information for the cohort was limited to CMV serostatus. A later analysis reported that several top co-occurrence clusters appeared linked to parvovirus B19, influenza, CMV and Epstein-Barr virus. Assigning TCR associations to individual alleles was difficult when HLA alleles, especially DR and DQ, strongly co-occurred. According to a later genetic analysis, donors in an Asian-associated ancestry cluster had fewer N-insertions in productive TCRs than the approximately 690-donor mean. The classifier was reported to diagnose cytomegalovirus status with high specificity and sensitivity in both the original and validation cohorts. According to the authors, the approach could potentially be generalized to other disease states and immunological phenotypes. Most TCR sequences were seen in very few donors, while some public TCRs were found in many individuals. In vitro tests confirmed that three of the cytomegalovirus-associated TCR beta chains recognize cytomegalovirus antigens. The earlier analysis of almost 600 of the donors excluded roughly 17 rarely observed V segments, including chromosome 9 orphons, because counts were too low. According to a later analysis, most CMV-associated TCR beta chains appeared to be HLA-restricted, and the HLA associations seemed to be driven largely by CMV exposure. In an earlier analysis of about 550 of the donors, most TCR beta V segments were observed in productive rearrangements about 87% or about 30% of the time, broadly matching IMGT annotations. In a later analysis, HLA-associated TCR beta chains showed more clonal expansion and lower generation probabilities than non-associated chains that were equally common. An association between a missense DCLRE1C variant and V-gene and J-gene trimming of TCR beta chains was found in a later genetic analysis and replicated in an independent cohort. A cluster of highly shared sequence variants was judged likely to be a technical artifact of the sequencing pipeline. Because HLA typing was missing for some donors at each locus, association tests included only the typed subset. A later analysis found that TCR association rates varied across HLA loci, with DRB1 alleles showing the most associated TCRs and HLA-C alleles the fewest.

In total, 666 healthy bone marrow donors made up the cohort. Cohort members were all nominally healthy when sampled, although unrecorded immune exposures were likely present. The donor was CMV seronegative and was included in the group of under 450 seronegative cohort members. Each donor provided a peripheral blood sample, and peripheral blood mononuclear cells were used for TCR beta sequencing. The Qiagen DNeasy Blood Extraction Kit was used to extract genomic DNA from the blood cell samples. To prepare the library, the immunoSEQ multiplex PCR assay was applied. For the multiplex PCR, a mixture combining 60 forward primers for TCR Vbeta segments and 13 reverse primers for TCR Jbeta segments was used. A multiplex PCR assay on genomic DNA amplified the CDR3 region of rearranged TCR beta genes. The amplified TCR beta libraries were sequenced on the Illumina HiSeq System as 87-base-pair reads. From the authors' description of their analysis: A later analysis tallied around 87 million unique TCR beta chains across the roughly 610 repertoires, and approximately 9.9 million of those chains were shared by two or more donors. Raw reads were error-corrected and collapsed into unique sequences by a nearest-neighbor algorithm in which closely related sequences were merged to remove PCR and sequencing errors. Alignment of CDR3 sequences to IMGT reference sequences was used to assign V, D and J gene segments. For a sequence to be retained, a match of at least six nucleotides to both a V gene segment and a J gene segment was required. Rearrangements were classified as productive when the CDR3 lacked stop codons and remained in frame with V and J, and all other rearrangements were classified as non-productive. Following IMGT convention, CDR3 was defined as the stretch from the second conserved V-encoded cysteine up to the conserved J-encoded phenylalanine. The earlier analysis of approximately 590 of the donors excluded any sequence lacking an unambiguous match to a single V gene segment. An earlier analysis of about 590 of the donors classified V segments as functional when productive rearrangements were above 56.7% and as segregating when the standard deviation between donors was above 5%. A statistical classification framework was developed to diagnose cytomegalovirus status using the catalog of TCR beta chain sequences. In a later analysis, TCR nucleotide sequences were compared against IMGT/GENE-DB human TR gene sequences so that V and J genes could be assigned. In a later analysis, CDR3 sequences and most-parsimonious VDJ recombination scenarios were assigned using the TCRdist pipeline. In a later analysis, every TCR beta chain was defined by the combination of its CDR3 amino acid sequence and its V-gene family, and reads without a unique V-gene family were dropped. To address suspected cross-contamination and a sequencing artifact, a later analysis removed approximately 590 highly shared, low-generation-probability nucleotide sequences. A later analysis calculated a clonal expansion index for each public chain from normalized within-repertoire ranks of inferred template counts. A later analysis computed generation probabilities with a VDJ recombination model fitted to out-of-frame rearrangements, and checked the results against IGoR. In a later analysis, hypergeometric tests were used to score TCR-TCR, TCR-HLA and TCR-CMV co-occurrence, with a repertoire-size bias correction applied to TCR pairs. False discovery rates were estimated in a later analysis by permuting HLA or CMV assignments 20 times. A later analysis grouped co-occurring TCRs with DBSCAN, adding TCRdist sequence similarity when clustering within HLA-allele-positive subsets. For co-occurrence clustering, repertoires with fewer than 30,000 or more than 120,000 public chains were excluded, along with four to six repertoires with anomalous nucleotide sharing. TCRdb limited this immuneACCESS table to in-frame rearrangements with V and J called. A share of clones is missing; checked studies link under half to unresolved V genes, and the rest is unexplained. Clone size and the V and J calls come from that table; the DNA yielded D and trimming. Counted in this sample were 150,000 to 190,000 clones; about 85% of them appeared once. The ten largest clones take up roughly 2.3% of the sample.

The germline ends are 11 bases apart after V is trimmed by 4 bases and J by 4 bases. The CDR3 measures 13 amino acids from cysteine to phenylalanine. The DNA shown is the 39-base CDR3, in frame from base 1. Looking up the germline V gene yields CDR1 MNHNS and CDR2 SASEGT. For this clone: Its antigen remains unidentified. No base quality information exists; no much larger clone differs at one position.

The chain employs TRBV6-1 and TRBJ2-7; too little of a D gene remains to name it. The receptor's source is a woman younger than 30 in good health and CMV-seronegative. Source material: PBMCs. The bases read TGTGCCAGCAGTGCCTTTTTACGGTACGAGCAGTACTTC. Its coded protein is CASSAFLRYEQYF.